Detailed here is one T cell receptor beta chain. PCR used 60 Vbeta primers and 13 Jbeta primers. Produced via immunoSEQ multiplex PCR; TCRdb's table is partial and in-frame only. The sample yields roughly 170,000 clones, 75% to 90% seen once. The sample belongs to a study of cytomegalovirus exposure and HLA in healthy donors. CDR1 and CDR2 (germline): MNHNS, SASEGT. CDR3 length: 16 amino acids. Trimming cost V 3 bases and J 1 base; bases outside gene matches: 5. Material for sequencing was PBMCs. J is TRBJ2-3 and V is TRBV6-1; 9 bases are shared with TRBD2. The receptor was derived from a boy younger than 18 in good health and CMV-seronegative. The CDR3 DNA reads TGTGCCAGCAGTGAGGCGGGGGGGCTGGGCACAGATACGCAGTATTTT. Translated, it gives CASSEAGGLGTDTQYF.